These 32 T cell receptor beta chains came from one sample sequenced in a study of cytomegalovirus exposure and HLA in healthy donors. Vbeta (60) and Jbeta (13) primers were used in the PCR. Sequencing used immunoSEQ multiplex PCR; TCRdb keeps in-frame clones, though not all of them. The sample comprises about 200,000 clones, 60% to 80% of which are singletons, and 1.5% to 2% rests with the top ten. The sequenced material came from PBMCs. The receptor source for this set is a male donor in good health and CMV-seronegative.

The V call is TRBV5-6, the J call TRBJ2-1, with 7 bases fitting TRBD1. Unmatched junction bases numbered 6, after V lost 2 bases and J lost 4 bases. This CDR3 has 15 residues. Germline CDR1 and CDR2: SGHDT and YYEEEE. The CDR3 protein is CASSFKGAGYNEQFF. Written as DNA, the CDR3 is TGTGCCAGCAGCTTCAAGGGGGCCGGTTACAATGAGCAGTTCTTC.

This clone was observed once. Other DNA sequences of this sample code for an identical CDR3. This sequence joins TRBV5-1 and TRBJ2-5; tentative D call: TRBD1 (6 bases). The CDR3 totals 19 residues. The V gene lost 2 bases and the J gene lost 5 bases, with 28 bases spanning the gap. Germline V lookup: CDR1 SGHRS, CDR2 YFSETQ. The CDR3 coding sequence is TGCGCCAGCAGCTTTTTTGACCTCCAAACGGGGCTAGACAGGGAGACCCAGTACTTC. Its translation is CASSFFDLQTGLDRETQYF.

The V and J genes are TRBV19 and TRBJ2-1, with 8 nucleotides matching TRBD1. Germline CDR1 is LNHDA and CDR2 is SQIVND (reference sequence). V lost 4 bases, J lost 8 bases, and 10 bases stayed unmatched. The CDR3 is made up of 15 amino acids. Here the CDR3 reads CASSRSQGATDEQFF. In nucleotides, the CDR3 is TGTGCCAGTAGTAGGTCGCAGGGGGCAACGGATGAGCAGTTCTTC.

This sequence joins TRBV4-3 and TRBJ1-4, with D perhaps matching TRBD1 (6 bases). Trimming stripped 4 bases from V and 0 bases from J, with 12 bases between. This CDR3 is 16 amino acids long. The germline V gene encodes CDR1 LGHNA and CDR2 YSLEER. The CDR3 coding sequence is TGCGCCAGCAGCCCCAGCCAGGGGACAACTAATGAAAAACTGTTTTTT. This encodes CASSPSQGTTNEKLFF.

V and J are TRBV28 and TRBJ2-7; 8 bases are shared with TRBD1. This CDR3 spans 14 amino acids. Trimming removed 4 bases from V and 5 bases from J; junction bases left unmatched: 7. CDR1 MDHEN and CDR2 SYDVKM come from the germline V gene. CDR3 DNA sequence: TGTGCCAGCAGTTCCACAGGGGGGACCCACGAGCAGTACTTC. Protein sequence: CASSSTGGTHEQYF. Based on the CDR3 plus reference TRBV28 and TRBJ2-7, the full variable domain is DVKVTQSSRYLVKRTGEKVFLECVQDMDHENMFWYRQDPGLGLRLIYFSYDVKMKEKGDIPEGYSVSREKKERFSLILESASTNQTSMYLCASSSTGGTHEQYFGPGTRLTVT.

The chain joins TRBV7-2 to TRBJ1-1; D gene unclear. Germline V lookup: CDR1 SGHTA, CDR2 FQGNSA. Trimming pared 1 base from V and 5 bases from J, leaving 8 bases between. This CDR3 spans 13 amino acids. The CDR3 sequence: CASSLEEKTEAFF. For the CDR3, the DNA is TGTGCCAGCAGCTTAGAAGAGAAAACTGAAGCTTTCTTT.

The rearrangement uses TRBV7-9 and TRBJ1-1; tentative D call: TRBD1 (5 bases). Germline V gene sequence: CDR1 SEHNR, CDR2 FQNEAQ (reference sequence). Trimming pared 5 bases from V and 0 bases from J, leaving 13 bases between. This CDR3 is 15 amino acids long. The CDR3 bases are TGTGCCAGCAGCCTCCCCCAGGGTATGAACACTGAAGCTTTCTTT. Amino acid sequence: CASSLPQGMNTEAFF.

In this sample, this clone turned up once. The chain carries TRBV5-4 and TRBJ1-2, with D perhaps matching TRBD1 (6 bases). CDR1 and CDR2 (germline): SGHNT, YYREEE (reference sequence). The CDR3 runs to 13 residues. Trimming left V 7 bases short and J 3 bases short, with 13 bases between. CDR3 nucleotides: TGTGCCAGCGCAAAGGGGGGGGACTATGGCTACACCTTC. This gives the protein CASAKGGDYGYTF.

This clone has only one observation. CDR3 bases: TGCGCCAGCAGCCCACCGGGACAGAGCTCCGAGACCCAGTACTTC. Protein product: CASSPPGQSSETQYF. The chain couples TRBV5-1 to TRBJ2-5, with 7 bases lining up with TRBD1. Germline V gene data show CDR1 as SGHRS and CDR2 as YFSETQ. The V gene end was trimmed by 4 bases and the J gene end by 5 bases; junction bases not matched to a gene: 11. This CDR3 is built from 15 residues.

V gene TRBV10-3 combines with J gene TRBJ1-4, with a tentative D call TRBD1 (5 bases). The ends were cut back, 8 bases at V and 6 bases at J, with 13 bases in the middle. Germline V lookup: CDR1 ENHRY, CDR2 SYGVKD. CDR3 length: 13 residues. The CDR3 DNA sequence: TGTGCCATCGCGAGCAGGGCCCATGAAAAACTGTTTTTT. The encoded protein is CAIASRAHEKLFF.

This clone was observed a single time. The rearrangement links TRBV4-3 to TRBJ1-2; weak D call: TRBD1 (5 bases). This CDR3 has 17 residues. V lost 1 base, J lost 0 bases, and 15 bases lay in between. Germline values: CDR1 LGHNA, CDR2 YSLEER. CDR3 region: CASSQVAVTVANYGYTF. The CDR3 nucleotides read TGCGCCAGCAGCCAAGTCGCCGTGACAGTAGCTAACTATGGCTACACCTTC.

V usage is TRBV5-3 and J usage is TRBJ1-3, with a possible D match to TRBD1 (6 bases). TRBV5-3 is labeled an ORF, and its function is uncertain. The CDR3 has 18 residues. Trimming cost V 2 bases and J 2 bases, with 20 bases left between them. The CDR3 is CARSFYLNDRTAGNTIYF. DNA for the CDR3: TGTGCCAGAAGCTTTTATTTAAACGACAGGACAGCTGGAAACACCATATATTTT.

The chain is built from TRBV10-3 and TRBJ1-2, with 9 bases that match TRBD1. V was clipped by 3 bases and J by 5 bases; unmatched bases: 4. Germline CDR1 is ENHRY and CDR2 is SYGVKD. The CDR3 has 14 amino acids. CDR3 DNA sequence: TGTGCCATCAGTGAAAGACAGGGGGGTTATGGCTACACCTTC. Translation: CAISERQGGYGYTF.

This clone was seen only a few times. The J gene is TRBJ1-3, the V gene TRBV4-3; TRBD1 agrees at 9 bases. The length of the CDR3 is 14 residues. Trimming took 4 bases from V and 4 from J; bases not matched to a gene: 2. In germline, CDR1 is LGHNA, CDR2 YSLEER. CDR3 region: CASSRGTGGNTIYF. CDR3 DNA sequence: TGCGCCAGCAGCCGAGGGACAGGGGGAAACACCATATATTTT.

This clone has ten or more counts. The J gene is TRBJ1-2, the V gene TRBV28; TRBD1 matches 8 bases. J gave up 5 bases and V 4 bases, and 3 bases lay outside the gene matches. The CDR3 contains 13 residues. Per the germline V gene, CDR1 is MDHEN and CDR2 is SYDVKM. CDR3 protein: CASSWGQVYGYTF. The CDR3 bases are TGTGCCAGCAGTTGGGGACAGGTTTATGGCTACACCTTC.

On this clone itself: The junction differs from germline at one of its ends, possibly a read error. V gene TRBV7-9 combines with J gene TRBJ1-1; 7 bases are a match to TRBD1. The CDR3 covers 14 residues. CDR1 is SEHNR and CDR2 is FQNEAQ in the germline V gene (reference sequence). The CDR3 here is CSSSPTDRATEAFF. The DNA of the CDR3 is TGTTCCAGCAGTCCTACTGACAGGGCCACTGAAGCTTTCTTT.

The rearrangement uses TRBV10-2 and TRBJ2-7; 7 positions agree with TRBD1. Germline-derived CDR1 and CDR2 are WSHSY and SAAADI. CDR3 length: 13 residues. V trimming: 6 bases; J trimming: 2 bases; junction bases outside the gene matches: 4. The CDR3 reads CASRRQGAYEQYF. CDR3 nucleotides: TGCGCCAGCAGGCGACAGGGAGCCTACGAGCAGTACTTC.

V gene TRBV7-3 combines with J gene TRBJ2-3; TRBD1 matches at 8 bases. Unmatched junction bases numbered 7, after V lost 4 bases and J lost 4 bases. The CDR3 has 15 amino acids. Per germline, CDR1 SGHTA and CDR2 FQGTGA. This CDR3 is CASSSGGQGSDTQYF. The CDR3 bases are TGTGCCAGCAGCTCCGGCGGACAGGGATCAGATACGCAGTATTTT.

V usage is TRBV28 and J usage is TRBJ2-5; 14 nucleotides agree with TRBD2. CDR3 length: 16 residues. The germline V gene encodes CDR1 MDHEN and CDR2 SYDVKM. Trimming removed 7 bases from V and 5 bases from J; junction bases left unmatched: 9. The CDR3, as DNA: TGTGCCAGCACTCGTAGACTAGCGGGAGGGGGGGAGACCCAGTACTTC. Translated, it gives CASTRRLAGGGETQYF. Variable domain in full (rest from reference TRBV28 and TRBJ2-5): DVKVTQSSRYLVKRTGEKVFLECVQDMDHENMFWYRQDPGLGLRLIYFSYDVKMKEKGDIPEGYSVSREKKERFSLILESASTNQTSMYLCASTRRLAGGGETQYFGPGTRLLVL.

The chain recombines TRBV27 with TRBJ2-3, with 13 nucleotides matching TRBD2. The V segment lost 3 bases and the J segment 8 bases; nucleotides outside the gene matches: 5. There are 15 residues in the CDR3. Germline assignment: CDR1 MNHEY and CDR2 SMNVEV (reference sequence). The CDR3 bases are TGTGCCAGCAGTTTCGGACTAGCGGGAGTGGGTACGCAGTATTTT. The encoded protein is CASSFGLAGVGTQYF.

This sequence joins TRBV6-4 and TRBJ2-7; 8 nucleotides match TRBD2. The CDR3 totals 15 residues. Germline loops: CDR1 MRHNA, CDR2 SNTAGT. J gave up 6 bases and V 6 bases, and 13 bases lay outside the gene matches. In DNA form, the CDR3 reads TGTGCCAGCAGCAACGGGGGGGCTACCGCCCTCGAGCAGTACTTC. This gives the protein CASSNGGATALEQYF.

As concerns this clone: Distinct nucleotide sequences in the sample also encode this CDR3. J is TRBJ2-7 and V is TRBV9; TRBD1 matches at 8 bases. V lost 0 bases and J lost 0; bases outside the gene matches: 2. This CDR3 comprises 15 residues. Per the germline V gene, CDR1 is SGDLS and CDR2 is YYNGEE. CDR3 loop: CASSVGTGSSYEQYF. For the CDR3, the DNA is TGTGCCAGCAGCGTAGGGACAGGGAGCTCCTACGAGCAGTACTTC.

The V gene is TRBV9, the J gene TRBJ2-2; 10 bases map to TRBD2. This CDR3 is built from 14 residues. V shed 5 bases and J 3 bases; nucleotides not matched to a gene: 1. Looked up from germline, CDR1 is SGDLS and CDR2 is YYNGEE. CDR3 in DNA: TGTGCCAGCAGAGCGGGAGGGGACACCGGGGAGCTGTTTTTT. Translation: CASRAGGDTGELFF.

The chain couples TRBV11-2 to TRBJ2-2, with 11 bases matching TRBD2. Germline assignment: CDR1 SGHAT and CDR2 FQNNGV. Trimming at V came to 5 bases and at J to 2 bases, leaving 7 bases not matched to a gene. There are 17 residues in the CDR3. CDR3 coding DNA: TGTGCCAGCAGCCCCCGACTAGCGGGGCCCAACACCGGGGAGCTGTTTTTT. Translated, it gives CASSPRLAGPNTGELFF.

The genes are TRBV7-9 and TRBJ2-7; D perhaps matches TRBD2 (6 bases). V dropped 2 bases and J dropped 4 bases, with 12 bases sitting between them. The CDR3 loop spans 14 amino acids. Germline-derived CDR1 and CDR2 are SEHNR and FQNEAQ (reference sequence). In nucleotides, the CDR3 is TGTGCCAGCAGCTTATATACGGGGGAATACGAGCAGTACTTC. It codes for CASSLYTGEYEQYF.

The rearrangement uses TRBV6-6 and TRBJ1-4, with 9 bases fitting TRBD1. There are 14 residues in the CDR3. Per the germline V gene, CDR1 is MNHNY and CDR2 is SVGAGI (reference sequence). With 6 bases clipped from V and 6 bases from J, the junction kept 5 bases outside the gene matches. DNA for the CDR3: TGTGCCAGCAGCCCGGGACAGGGTGATGAAAAACTGTTTTTT. Encoded protein: CASSPGQGDEKLFF.

The chain is built from TRBV29-1 and TRBJ2-5; D perhaps matches TRBD1 (5 bases). The CDR3 has 12 residues. The ends were cut back, 4 bases at V and 5 bases at J, with 11 bases in the middle. Germline V lookup: CDR1 SQVTM, CDR2 ANQGSEA. CDR3 bases: TGCAGCGTTGCCCAGGGCTCTGAGACCCAGTACTTC. Amino acid sequence: CSVAQGSETQYF.

CDR3 in DNA: TGTGCCAGCAGTGAAGTCCTCGGCGGGGAGCAGTACTTC. Translated: CASSEVLGGEQYF. V is TRBV2 and J is TRBJ2-7; D is possibly TRBD2 (5 bases). CDR3 length: 13 amino acids. CDR1 is SNHLY, CDR2 FYNNEI, per germline. With 1 base removed from V and 7 bases from J, the gap between germline ends came to 11 bases.

This clone was observed a single time. The rearrangement uses TRBV28 and TRBJ1-3; D perhaps matches TRBD1 (5 bases). V lost 5 bases and J 3 bases, leaving 17 bases between the germline ends. The CDR3 consists of 16 residues. Germline V lookup: CDR1 MDHEN, CDR2 SYDVKM. The DNA of the CDR3 is TGTGCCAGCAGTCCCGGTGGGGGGGGATATGGAAACACCATATATTTT. Translating it yields CASSPGGGGYGNTIYF.

J is TRBJ1-1 and V is TRBV28, with a possible D match to TRBD1 (5 bases). Germline V gene sequence: CDR1 MDHEN, CDR2 SYDVKM. The CDR3 contains 15 residues. V lost 2 bases and J lost 5, with 15 bases in between. For the CDR3, the DNA is TGTGCCAGCAGTTTACGTCAGGGCAAAGGGACTGAAGCTTTCTTT. It is translated as CASSLRQGKGTEAFF.

The chain carries TRBV6-5 and TRBJ1-2; D remains ambiguous. Per the germline V gene, CDR1 is MNHEY and CDR2 is SVGAGI. Trimming removed 8 bases from V and 0 bases from J, with 7 bases in between. The CDR3 length is 12 residues. The CDR3, as DNA: TGTGCCAGCTCGGAGACTAACTATGGCTACACCTTC. This translates into CASSETNYGYTF.

The V call is TRBV4-3, the J call TRBJ1-2; 7 bases are a match to TRBD1. This CDR3 comprises 17 residues. Germline assignment: CDR1 LGHNA and CDR2 YSLEER. V shed 0 bases, J shed 4 bases, and the junction held 11 bases outside the gene matches. The CDR3 sequence: CASSQEGQEVTFYGYTF. In DNA, the CDR3 is TGCGCCAGCAGCCAAGAAGGACAGGAAGTAACTTTCTATGGCTACACCTTC.